The following is a T cell receptor (beta chain) sequence with its context. These data originate in a study of blood T cell repertoires in COVID-19. Study at large: Some COVID-19 samples were acute and others convalescent; all came from the United States, Italy and Spain.

Source study methods: Reference gene primers were amplified, and this amplification served to estimate nucleated cell counts. Produced via immunoSEQ multiplex PCR; TCRdb's table is partial and in-frame only. The D gene and trimming were derived from the DNA, and the V and J assignments and clone size from that table. Seen here are fewer than 250,000 clones, more than 60% observed once, and the top ten hold roughly 12%. The source is a woman in her fifties or sixties with acute or convalescent COVID-19. The sequencing input was peripheral blood.

CDR3 amino acids: CASSLMAETGSPLHF. The DNA for the CDR3 is TGTGCCAGCAGTTTAATGGCCGAGACAGGGTCACCCCTCCACTTT. This chain joins TRBV27 and TRBJ1-6, with 7 bases that match TRBD1. This CDR3 has 15 amino acids. Trimming took 2 bases from V and 10 from J; bases not matched to a gene: 8. Per germline, CDR1 MNHEY and CDR2 SMNVEV (reference sequence).